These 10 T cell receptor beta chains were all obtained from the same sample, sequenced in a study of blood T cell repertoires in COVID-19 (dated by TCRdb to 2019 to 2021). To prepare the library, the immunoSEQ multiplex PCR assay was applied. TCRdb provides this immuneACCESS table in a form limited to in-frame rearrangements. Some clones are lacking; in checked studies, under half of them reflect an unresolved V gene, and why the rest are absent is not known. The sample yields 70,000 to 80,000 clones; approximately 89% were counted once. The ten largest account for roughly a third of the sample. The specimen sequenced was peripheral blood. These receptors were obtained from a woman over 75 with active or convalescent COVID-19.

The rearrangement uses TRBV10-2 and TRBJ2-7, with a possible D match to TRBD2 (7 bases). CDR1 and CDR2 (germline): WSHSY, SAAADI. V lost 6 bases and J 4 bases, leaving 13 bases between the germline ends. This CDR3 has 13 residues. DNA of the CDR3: TGCGCCAGCAGAGCGGGGACAACGTACGAGCAGTACTTC. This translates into CASRAGTTYEQYF.

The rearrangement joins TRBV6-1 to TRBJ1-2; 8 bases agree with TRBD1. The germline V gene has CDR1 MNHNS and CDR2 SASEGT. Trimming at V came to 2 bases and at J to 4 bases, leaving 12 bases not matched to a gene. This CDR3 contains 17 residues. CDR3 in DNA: TGTGCCAGCAGTGAATCAGGAGGACAGGGAACAGTCTATGGCTACACCTTC. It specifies CASSESGGQGTVYGYTF.

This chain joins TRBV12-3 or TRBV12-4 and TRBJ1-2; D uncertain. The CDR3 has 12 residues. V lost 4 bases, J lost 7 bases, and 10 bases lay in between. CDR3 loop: CASSSSPRGYTF. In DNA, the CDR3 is TGTGCCAGCAGTTCCTCCCCTCGTGGCTACACCTTC.

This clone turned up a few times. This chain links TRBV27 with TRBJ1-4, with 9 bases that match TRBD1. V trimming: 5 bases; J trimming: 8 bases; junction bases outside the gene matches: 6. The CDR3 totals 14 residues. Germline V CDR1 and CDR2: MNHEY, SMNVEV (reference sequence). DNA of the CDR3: TGTGCCAGCAGTCGGGACAGGGAAGGGGAAAAACTGTTTTTT. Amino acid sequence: CASSRDREGEKLFF. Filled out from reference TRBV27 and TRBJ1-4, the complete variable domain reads EAQVTQNPRYLITVTGKKLTVTCSQNMNHEYMSWYRQDPGLGLRQIYYSMNVEVTDKGDVPEGYKVSRKEKRNFPLILESPSPNQTSLYFCASSRDREGEKLFFGSGTQLSVL.

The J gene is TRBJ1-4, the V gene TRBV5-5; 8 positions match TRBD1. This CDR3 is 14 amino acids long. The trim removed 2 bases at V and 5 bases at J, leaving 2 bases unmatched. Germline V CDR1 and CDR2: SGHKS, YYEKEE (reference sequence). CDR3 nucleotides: TGTGCCAGCAGCTTCGGACAGGGAAATGAAAAACTGTTTTTT. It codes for CASSFGQGNEKLFF.

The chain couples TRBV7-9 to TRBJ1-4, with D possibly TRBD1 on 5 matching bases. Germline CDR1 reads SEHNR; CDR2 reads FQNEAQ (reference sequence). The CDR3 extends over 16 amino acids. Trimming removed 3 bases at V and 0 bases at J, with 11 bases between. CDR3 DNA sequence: TGTGCCAGCAGCTTGGGGGGTTTTGCAACTAATGAAAAACTGTTTTTT. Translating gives CASSLGGFATNEKLFF.

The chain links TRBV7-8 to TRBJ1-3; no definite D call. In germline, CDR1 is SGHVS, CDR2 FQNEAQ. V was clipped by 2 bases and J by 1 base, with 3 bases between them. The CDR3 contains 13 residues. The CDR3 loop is CASSLPSGNTIYF. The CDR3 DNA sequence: TGTGCCAGCAGCTTACCTTCTGGAAACACCATATATTTT.

The CDR3, as DNA: TGTGCCAGCAGCGTAGGGGCAGTGGATAACTATGGCTACACCTTC. Translation gives CASSVGAVDNYGYTF. V is TRBV9 and J is TRBJ1-2; D is unclear. Germline V gene sequence: CDR1 SGDLS, CDR2 YYNGEE. The CDR3 length is 15 residues. V lost 0 bases, J lost 1 base, and 10 bases lay in between.

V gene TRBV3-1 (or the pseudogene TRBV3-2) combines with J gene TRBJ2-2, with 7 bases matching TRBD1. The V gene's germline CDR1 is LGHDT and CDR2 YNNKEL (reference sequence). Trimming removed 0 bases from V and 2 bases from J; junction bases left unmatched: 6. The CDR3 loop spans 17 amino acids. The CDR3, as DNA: TGTGCCAGCAGCCAAGAGTTTGGGACAGTAAACACCGGGGAGCTGTTTTTT. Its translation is CASSQEFGTVNTGELFF.

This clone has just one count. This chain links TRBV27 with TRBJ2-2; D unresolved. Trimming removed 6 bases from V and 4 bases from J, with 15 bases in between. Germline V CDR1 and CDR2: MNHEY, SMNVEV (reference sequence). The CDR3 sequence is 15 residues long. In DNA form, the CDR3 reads TGTGCCAGCAGGCGAGAACTTTTTTTCACCGGGGAGCTGTTTTTT. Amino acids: CASRRELFFTGELFF.